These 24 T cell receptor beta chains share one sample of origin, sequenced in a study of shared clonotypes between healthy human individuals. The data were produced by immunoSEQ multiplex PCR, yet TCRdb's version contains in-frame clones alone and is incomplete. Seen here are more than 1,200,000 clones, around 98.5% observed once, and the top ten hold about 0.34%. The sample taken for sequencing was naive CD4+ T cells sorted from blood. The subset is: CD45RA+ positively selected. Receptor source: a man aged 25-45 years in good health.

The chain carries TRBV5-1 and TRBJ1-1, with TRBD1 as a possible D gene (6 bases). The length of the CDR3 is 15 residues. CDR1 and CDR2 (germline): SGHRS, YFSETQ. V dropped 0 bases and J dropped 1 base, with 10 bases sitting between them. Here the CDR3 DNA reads TGCGCCAGCAGCTTGGCCGTGACAGGGAACACTGAAGCTTTCTTT. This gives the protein CASSLAVTGNTEAFF.

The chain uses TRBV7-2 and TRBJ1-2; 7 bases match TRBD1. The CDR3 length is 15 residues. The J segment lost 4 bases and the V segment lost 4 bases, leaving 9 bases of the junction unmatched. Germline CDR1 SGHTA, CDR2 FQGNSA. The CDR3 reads CASSSQAAGGYGYTF. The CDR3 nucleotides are TGTGCCAGCAGCTCTCAAGCGGCAGGGGGCTATGGCTACACCTTC. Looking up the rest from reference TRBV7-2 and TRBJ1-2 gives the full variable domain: GAGVSQSPSNKVTEKGKDVELRCDPISGHTALYWYRQSLGQGLEFLIYFQGNSAPDKSGLPSDRFSAERTGGSVSTLTIQRTQQEDSAVYLCASSSQAAGGYGYTFGSGTRLTVV.

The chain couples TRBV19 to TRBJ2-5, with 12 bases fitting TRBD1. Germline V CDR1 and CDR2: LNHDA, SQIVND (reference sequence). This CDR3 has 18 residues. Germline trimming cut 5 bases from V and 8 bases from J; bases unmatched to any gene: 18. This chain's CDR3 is CASSLPFSGTGGADTQYF. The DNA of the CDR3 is TGTGCCAGTAGTCTCCCCTTCTCCGGGACAGGGGGCGCAGATACCCAGTACTTC. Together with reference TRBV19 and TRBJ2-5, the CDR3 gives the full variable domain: DGGITQSPKYLFRKEGQNVTLSCEQNLNHDAMYWYRQDPGQGLRLIYYSQIVNDFQKGDIAEGYSVSREKKESFPLTVTSAQKNPTAFYLCASSLPFSGTGGADTQYFGPGTRLLVL.

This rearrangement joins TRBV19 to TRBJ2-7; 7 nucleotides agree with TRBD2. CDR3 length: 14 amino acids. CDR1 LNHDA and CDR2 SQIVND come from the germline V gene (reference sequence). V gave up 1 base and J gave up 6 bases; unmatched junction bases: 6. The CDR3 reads CASSIVGGLGEQYF. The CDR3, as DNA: TGTGCCAGTAGTATAGTGGGAGGGCTTGGCGAGCAGTACTTC.

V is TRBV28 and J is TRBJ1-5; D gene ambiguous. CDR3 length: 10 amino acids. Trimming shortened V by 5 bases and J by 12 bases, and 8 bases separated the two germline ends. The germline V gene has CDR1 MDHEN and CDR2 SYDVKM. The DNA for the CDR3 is TGTGCCAGCAGTAGTTGGTTCCAGCATTTT. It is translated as CASSSWFQHF. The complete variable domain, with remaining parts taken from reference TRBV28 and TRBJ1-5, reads DVKVTQSSRYLVKRTGEKVFLECVQDMDHENMFWYRQDPGLGLRLIYFSYDVKMKEKGDIPEGYSVSREKKERFSLILESASTNQTSMYLCASSSWFQHFGDGTRLSIL.

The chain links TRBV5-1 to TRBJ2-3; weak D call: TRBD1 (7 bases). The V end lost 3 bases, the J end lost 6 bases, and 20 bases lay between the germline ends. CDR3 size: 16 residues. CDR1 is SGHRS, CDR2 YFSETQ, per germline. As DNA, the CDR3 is TGCGCCAGCAGCTCCCAAGGGGGCGGGATGGGTGATACGCAGTATTTT. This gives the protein CASSSQGGGMGDTQYF.

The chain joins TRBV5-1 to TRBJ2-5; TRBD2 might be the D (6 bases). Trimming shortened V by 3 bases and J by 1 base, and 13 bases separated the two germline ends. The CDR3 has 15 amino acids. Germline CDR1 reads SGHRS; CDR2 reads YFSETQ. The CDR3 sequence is CASSSLGGAQETQYF. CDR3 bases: TGCGCCAGCAGCTCCCTGGGAGGTGCCCAAGAGACCCAGTACTTC.

Here the CDR3 reads CASSSIATAEQYF. DNA of the CDR3: TGCGCCAGCAGCTCCATAGCCACAGCGGAGCAGTACTTC. The chain links TRBV5-1 to TRBJ2-7; D is uncertain. This CDR3 has 13 amino acids. V was pared by 3 bases and J by 7 bases, with 14 bases between. The germline V gene encodes CDR1 SGHRS and CDR2 YFSETQ.

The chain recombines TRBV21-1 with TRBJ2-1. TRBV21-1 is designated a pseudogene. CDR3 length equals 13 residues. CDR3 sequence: CASSNRGDNEQFF. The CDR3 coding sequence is TGTGCCAGCAGCAATAGGGGAGACAATGAGCAGTTCTTC.

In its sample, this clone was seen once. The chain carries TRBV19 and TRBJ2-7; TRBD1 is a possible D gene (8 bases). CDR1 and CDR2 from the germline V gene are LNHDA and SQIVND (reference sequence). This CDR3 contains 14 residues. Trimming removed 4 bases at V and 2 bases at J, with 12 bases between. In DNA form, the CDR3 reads TGTGCCAGTAGTAAACAGGGGGGGCCCTACGAGCAGTACTTC. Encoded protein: CASSKQGGPYEQYF.

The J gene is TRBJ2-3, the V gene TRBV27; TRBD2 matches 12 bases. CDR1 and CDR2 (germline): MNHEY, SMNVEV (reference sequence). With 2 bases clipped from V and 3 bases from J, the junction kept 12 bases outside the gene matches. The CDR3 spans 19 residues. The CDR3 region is CASSLRLKTSGRQTDTQYF. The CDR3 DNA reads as TGTGCCAGCAGTTTACGGCTGAAGACTAGCGGGAGACAGACAGATACGCAGTATTTT.

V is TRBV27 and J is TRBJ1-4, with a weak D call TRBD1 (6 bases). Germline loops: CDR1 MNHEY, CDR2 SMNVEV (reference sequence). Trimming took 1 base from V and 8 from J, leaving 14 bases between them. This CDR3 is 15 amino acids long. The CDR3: CASSLLAGVEEKLFF. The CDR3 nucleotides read TGTGCCAGCAGTTTATTAGCAGGGGTGGAGGAAAAACTGTTTTTT. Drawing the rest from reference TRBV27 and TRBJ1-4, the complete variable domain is EAQVTQNPRYLITVTGKKLTVTCSQNMNHEYMSWYRQDPGLGLRQIYYSMNVEVTDKGDVPEGYKVSRKEKRNFPLILESPSPNQTSLYFCASSLLAGVEEKLFFGSGTQLSVL.

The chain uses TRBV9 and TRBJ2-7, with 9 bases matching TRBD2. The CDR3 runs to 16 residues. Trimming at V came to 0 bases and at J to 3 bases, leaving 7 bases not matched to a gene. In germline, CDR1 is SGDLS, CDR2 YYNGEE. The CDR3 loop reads CASSVGLAGTNYEQYF. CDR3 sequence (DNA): TGTGCCAGCAGCGTAGGCCTAGCGGGAACTAACTACGAGCAGTACTTC.

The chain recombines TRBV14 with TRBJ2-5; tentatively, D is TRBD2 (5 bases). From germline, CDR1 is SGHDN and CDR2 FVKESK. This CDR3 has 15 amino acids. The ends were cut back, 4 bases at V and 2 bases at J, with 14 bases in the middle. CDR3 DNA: TGTGCCAGCAGCCCCTGGGCTAGCCTGCAAGAGACCCAGTACTTC. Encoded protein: CASSPWASLQETQYF. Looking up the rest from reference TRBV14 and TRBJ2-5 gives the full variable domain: EAGVTQFPSHSVIEKGQTVTLRCDPISGHDNLYWYRRVMGKEIKFLLHFVKESKQDESGMPNNRFLAERTGGTYSTLKVQPAELEDSGVYFCASSPWASLQETQYFGPGTRLLVL.

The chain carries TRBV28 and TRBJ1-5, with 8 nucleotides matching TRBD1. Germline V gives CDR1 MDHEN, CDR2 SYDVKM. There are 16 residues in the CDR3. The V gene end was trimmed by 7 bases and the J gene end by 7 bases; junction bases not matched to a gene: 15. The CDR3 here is CASNQQGVQIRQPQHF. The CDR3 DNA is TGTGCCAGCAACCAACAGGGGGTACAGATAAGGCAGCCCCAGCATTTT.

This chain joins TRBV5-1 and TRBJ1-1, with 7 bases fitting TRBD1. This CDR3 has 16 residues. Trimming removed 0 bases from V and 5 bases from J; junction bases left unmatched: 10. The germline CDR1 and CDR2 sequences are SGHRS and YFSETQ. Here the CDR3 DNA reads TGCGCCAGCAGCTTGGCCCGGGACAGCTTCGGGACTGAAGCTTTCTTT. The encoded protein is CASSLARDSFGTEAFF.

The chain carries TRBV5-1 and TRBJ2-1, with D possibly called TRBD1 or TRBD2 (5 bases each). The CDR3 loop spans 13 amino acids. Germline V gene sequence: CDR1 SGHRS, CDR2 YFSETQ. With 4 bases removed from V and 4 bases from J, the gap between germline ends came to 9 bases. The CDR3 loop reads CASSRGAYNEQFF. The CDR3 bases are TGCGCCAGCAGCCGAGGGGCGTACAATGAGCAGTTCTTC.

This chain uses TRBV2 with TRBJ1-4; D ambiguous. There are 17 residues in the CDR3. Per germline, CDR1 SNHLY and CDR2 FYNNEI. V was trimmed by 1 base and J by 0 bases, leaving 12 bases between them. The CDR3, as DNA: TGTGCCAGCAGTGAAGGGCAGGTCTCCGCAACTAATGAAAAACTGTTTTTT. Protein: CASSEGQVSATNEKLFF. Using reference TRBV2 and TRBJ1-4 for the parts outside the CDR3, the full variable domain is EPEVTQTPSHQVTQMGQEVILRCVPISNHLYFYWYRQILGQKVEFLVSFYNNEISEKSEIFDDQFSVERPDGSNFTLKIRSTKLEDSAMYFCASSEGQVSATNEKLFFGSGTQLSVL.

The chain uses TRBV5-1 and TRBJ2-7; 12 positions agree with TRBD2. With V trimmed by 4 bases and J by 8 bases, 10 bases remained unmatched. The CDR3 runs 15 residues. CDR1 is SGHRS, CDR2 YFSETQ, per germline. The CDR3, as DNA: TGCGCCAGCAGCCCCGACCTAGCGGGAGGGCCAAAGCAGTACTTC. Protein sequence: CASSPDLAGGPKQYF.

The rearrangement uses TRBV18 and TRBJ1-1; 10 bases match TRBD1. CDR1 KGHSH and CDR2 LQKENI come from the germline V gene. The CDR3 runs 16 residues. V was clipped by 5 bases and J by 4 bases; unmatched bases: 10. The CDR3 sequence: CASSVRDRGTGTEAFF. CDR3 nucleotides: TGTGCCAGCTCAGTCCGGGACAGGGGTACAGGCACTGAAGCTTTCTTT.

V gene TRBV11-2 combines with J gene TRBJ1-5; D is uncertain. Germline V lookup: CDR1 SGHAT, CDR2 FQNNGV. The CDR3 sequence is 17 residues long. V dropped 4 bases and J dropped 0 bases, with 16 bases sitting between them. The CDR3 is CASSSPRGLFSNQPQHF. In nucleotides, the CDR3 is TGTGCCAGCAGCTCCCCCCGCGGGCTTTTTAGCAATCAGCCCCAGCATTTT.

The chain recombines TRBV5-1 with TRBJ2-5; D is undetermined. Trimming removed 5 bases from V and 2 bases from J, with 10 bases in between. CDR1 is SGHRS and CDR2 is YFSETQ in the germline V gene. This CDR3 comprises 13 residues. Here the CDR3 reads CASSFTNQETQYF. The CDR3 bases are TGCGCCAGCAGTTTTACGAATCAAGAGACCCAGTACTTC.

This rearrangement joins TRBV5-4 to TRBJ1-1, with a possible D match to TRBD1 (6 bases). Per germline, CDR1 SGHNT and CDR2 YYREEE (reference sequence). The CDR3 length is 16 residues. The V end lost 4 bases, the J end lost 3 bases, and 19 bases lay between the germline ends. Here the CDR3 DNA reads TGTGCCAGCAGCCCACGTCTGGGGGCCAGCTACACTGAAGCTTTCTTT. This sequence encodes CASSPRLGASYTEAFF.

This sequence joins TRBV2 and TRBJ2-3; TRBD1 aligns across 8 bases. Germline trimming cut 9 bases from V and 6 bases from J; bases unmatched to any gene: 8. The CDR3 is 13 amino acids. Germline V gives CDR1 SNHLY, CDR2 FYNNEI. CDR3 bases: TGTGCCAGTCTAAGGCACAGGGGGGATACGCAGTATTTT. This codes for CASLRHRGDTQYF.